A selection of T cell receptor beta chains follows, all from one sample in a study of HIV-infected patients and healthy controls. TCRdb reprocessed the 5' RACE reads via MiXCR and lists one record per CDR3 protein. The sample holds approximately 22,000 distinct CDR3 sequences, approximately 9% seen once. The specimen was blood. Source of these receptors: an adult in good health. CDR3s include the opening cysteine and the closing phenylalanine or tryptophan. The D gene is left open where the match is weak. Clone sizes are given selectively: once, few, many, or a class where the clone is expanded.

cdr3_nt: TGTGCCAGCAGTGAGTCCACAGAGAACACTGAAGCTTTCTTT
cdr3_aa: CASSESTENTEAFF
j_call: TRBJ1-1
clone_size: many
d_call: -
v_call: TRBV6-4

cdr3_nt: TGTGCCACCAGTGTTCGAGAGTGGGATGAGCAGTTCTTC
cdr3_aa: CATSVREWDEQFF
j_call: TRBJ2-1
clone_size: many
d_call: -
v_call: TRBV24-1

cdr3_nt: TGCAGTGCTAGCCCGGGGGGGGCGTGGGGAAACACCATATATTTT
cdr3_aa: CSASPGGAWGNTIYF
j_call: TRBJ1-3
clone_size: many
d_call: -
v_call: TRBV20-1

cdr3_nt: TGTGCCAGCAGCCCGCCCGACAGGATGAACACTGAAGCTTTCTTT
cdr3_aa: CASSPPDRMNTEAFF
j_call: TRBJ1-1
clone_size: many
d_call: -
v_call: TRBV5-4

cdr3_nt: TGCGCCAGGGAACCCGGGGGTACCACCGGGGAGCTGTTTTTT
cdr3_aa: CAREPGGTTGELFF
j_call: TRBJ2-2
clone_size: many
d_call: -
v_call: TRBV5-1

cdr3_nt: TGTGCCAGCAGCCATGAACTTGCGGGGGGGAGCACAGATACGCAGTATTTT
cdr3_aa: CASSHELAGGSTDTQYF
j_call: TRBJ2-3
clone_size: many
d_call: TRBD2
v_call: TRBV3-1

cdr3_nt: TGTGCCACACTTCTAAAGAGTGAAGCTTTCTTT
cdr3_aa: CATLLKSEAFF
j_call: TRBJ1-1
clone_size: -
d_call: -
v_call: TRBV19

cdr3_nt: TGTGCCACCAGGGGGGACTCCGGGGAGCTGTTTTTT
cdr3_aa: CATRGDSGELFF
j_call: TRBJ2-2
clone_size: -
d_call: -
v_call: TRBV24-1

cdr3_nt: TGCAGTGCTGAGGGGGCAGAGAACACTGAAGCTTTCTTT
cdr3_aa: CSAEGAENTEAFF
j_call: TRBJ1-1
clone_size: many
d_call: TRBD1
v_call: TRBV20-1

cdr3_nt: TGTGCCAGTAGGAGAGGGAGAAATCAAGGCTACACCTTC
cdr3_aa: CASRRGRNQGYTF
j_call: TRBJ1-2
clone_size: -
d_call: -
v_call: TRBV6-5

cdr3_nt: TGTGCCAGCAGTGTATGCCGGGACAATCAGCCCCAGCATTTT
cdr3_aa: CASSVCRDNQPQHF
j_call: TRBJ1-5
clone_size: many
d_call: -
v_call: TRBV27

cdr3_nt: TGTGCCTGGAGTACGGATGTCCGAGAGACCCAGTACTTC
cdr3_aa: CAWSTDVRETQYF
j_call: TRBJ2-5
clone_size: many
d_call: -
v_call: TRBV30

cdr3_nt: TGCAGCGTTGCTGGGAGTGGGACTGAAGCTTTCTTT
cdr3_aa: CSVAGSGTEAFF
j_call: TRBJ1-1
clone_size: few
d_call: -
v_call: TRBV29-1

cdr3_nt: TGTGCCAGCAGTTTAGCGTCAGGGGGAGACAATGAGCAGTTCTTC
cdr3_aa: CASSLASGGDNEQFF
j_call: TRBJ2-1
clone_size: many
d_call: TRBD1
v_call: TRBV12-3/TRBV12-4

cdr3_nt: TGTGCCAGCAGTGAAAACGACGGGGAGAGCACAGATACGCAGTATTTT
cdr3_aa: CASSENDGESTDTQYF
j_call: TRBJ2-3
clone_size: many
d_call: -
v_call: TRBV25-1

cdr3_nt: TGCGCCAGCAGCATCAGCGGGGCAACCTACAATGAGCAGTTCTTC
cdr3_aa: CASSISGATYNEQFF
j_call: TRBJ2-1
clone_size: many
d_call: TRBD2
v_call: TRBV5-1

cdr3_nt: TGCGCCAGCAGCCAAGAAAATGAGCAGTTCTTC
cdr3_aa: CASSQENEQFF
j_call: TRBJ2-1
clone_size: many
d_call: -
v_call: TRBV4-1

cdr3_nt: TGTGCCAGCAATCCCTCTGGGGCCAACGTCCTGACTTTC
cdr3_aa: CASNPSGANVLTF
j_call: TRBJ2-6
clone_size: many
d_call: -
v_call: TRBV3-1

cdr3_nt: TGTGCCAGCAGTGAGGGCTTATCGAACACTGAAGCTTTCTTT
cdr3_aa: CASSEGLSNTEAFF
j_call: TRBJ1-1
clone_size: -
d_call: -
v_call: TRBV6-4

cdr3_nt: TGTGCCAGCAGCCAAGAGGGGGGGGACAGTGTGAACACTGAAGCTTTCTTT
cdr3_aa: CASSQEGGDSVNTEAFF
j_call: TRBJ1-1
clone_size: many
d_call: TRBD1
v_call: TRBV4-2

cdr3_nt: TGTGACAGCAGTCCGAGATCTGGGGCCAACGTCCTGACTTTC
cdr3_aa: CDSSPRSGANVLTF
j_call: TRBJ2-6
clone_size: -
d_call: -
v_call: TRBV12-3/TRBV12-4

cdr3_nt: TGCAGCGTCCCTCGGGGGGCCGACTATGGCTACACCTTC
cdr3_aa: CSVPRGADYGYTF
j_call: TRBJ1-2
clone_size: many
d_call: -
v_call: TRBV29-1

cdr3_nt: TGCGCCAGCAGATCGGGCGACACACGTTCACCCCTCCACTTT
cdr3_aa: CASRSGDTRSPLHF
j_call: TRBJ1-6
clone_size: many
d_call: -
v_call: TRBV10-2

cdr3_nt: TGTGCCAGCTCACCACTCACGGCAGTCCAAGATACGCAGTATTTT
cdr3_aa: CASSPLTAVQDTQYF
j_call: TRBJ2-3
clone_size: many
d_call: -
v_call: TRBV18

cdr3_nt: TGTGCCAGCAGCACGGGGGCGGGTAGCCCCCAGCCCCAGCATTTT
cdr3_aa: CASSTGAGSPQPQHF
j_call: TRBJ1-5
clone_size: many
d_call: -
v_call: TRBV7-2

cdr3_nt: TGCAGTGCTAGAGAGGGGACTAGCCTCACAGATACGCAGTATTTT
cdr3_aa: CSAREGTSLTDTQYF
j_call: TRBJ2-3
clone_size: many
d_call: TRBD2
v_call: TRBV20-1